This T cell receptor (beta chain) came from a study of blood T cell repertoires in COVID-19. The wider study: In each case, the material was cDNA or gDNA derived from T cells, B-cell-depleted T cells, or PBMCs.

CDR1 and CDR2 (germline): LNHDA, SQIVND (reference sequence). The CDR3 is 15 residues long. J was trimmed by 7 bases and V by 4 bases; bases with no gene match: 7. Per the study methods: How many nucleated cells were present was estimated from reference gene primer amplification. Data came from immunoSEQ multiplex PCR; TCRdb stores just in-frame clones and leaves some out. The V and J calls and the clone size are those of that table, but D and trimming were determined from the DNA. Among around 36,000 clones listed, roughly four fifths were seen once. This chain links TRBV19 with TRBJ1-6; 7 bases match TRBD1. The sequence was obtained from a man between 50 and 59 years old with acute or convalescent COVID-19. The sample was peripheral blood. DNA of the CDR3: TGTGCCAGTAGTACCGGACAGGACCCCAATTCACCCCTCCACTTT. This encodes CASSTGQDPNSPLHF.